These 23 T cell receptor beta chains were sequenced from one sample in a study of immune characterization of retroperitoneal liposarcoma (dated by TCRdb to between 2018 and 2020). Library preparation was by PCR. TCRdb names NextSeq 500 as the instrument used. Using fastp at Q25 and MiXCR, TCRdb reprocessed the public reads and kept productive beta chains. Identical CDR3 proteins give one entry, which carries the most common genes and DNA. Here the sample has approximately 7,800 distinct CDR3 sequences; around 40% occur a single time. In total, the top ten clones hold about 10% of the sample. The sequenced sample was tumor tissue. The receptors were sampled from a male donor with retroperitoneal liposarcoma.

This clonotype is labeled medium-sized. The chain carries TRBV6-1 and TRBJ2-1, with 10 bases aligning to TRBD2. The CDR3 totals 15 residues. Unmatched junction bases numbered 8, after V lost 6 bases and J lost 6 bases. Germline V gene data show CDR1 as MNHNS and CDR2 as SASEGT. The CDR3 bases are TGTGCCAGCAGAAAAAAAGCGGGGGGGCCCAATGAGCAGTTCTTC. Its protein is CASRKKAGGPNEQFF.

The chain links TRBV12-3 or TRBV12-4 to TRBJ2-1, with D possibly TRBD2 on 6 matching bases. The length of the CDR3 is 14 residues. V was shortened by 5 bases and J by 13 bases, with 21 bases between the two germline ends. The CDR3 sequence is CASSPGGDLETQFF. The CDR3 region has the DNA TGTGCCAGCAGTCCGGGCGGGGACCTAGAGACCCAGTTCTTC.

J is TRBJ2-3 and V is TRBV6-5; TRBD2 matches 10 bases. Looked up from germline, CDR1 is MNHEY and CDR2 is SVGAGI. The CDR3 totals 14 residues. V shed 6 bases, J shed 8 bases, and the junction held 8 bases outside the gene matches. DNA of the CDR3: TGTGCCAGCAGGAGCGGGAGGGCCTTGGGTACGCAGTATTTT. Its protein product is CASRSGRALGTQYF.

This chain links TRBV7-2 with TRBJ1-3; tentative D call: TRBD1 (6 bases). Trimming pared 6 bases from V and 2 bases from J, leaving 8 bases between. Germline lookup yields CDR1 SGHTA and CDR2 FQGNSA. This CDR3 has 13 amino acids. The CDR3 DNA reads as TGTGCCAGCAGTTGGACAGCTGGAAACACCATATATTTT. Translation: CASSWTAGNTIYF. Full variable domain (rest looked up from reference TRBV7-2 and TRBJ1-3): GAGVSQSPSNKVTEKGKDVELRCDPISGHTALYWYRQSLGQGLEFLIYFQGNSAPDKSGLPSDRFSAERTGGSVSTLTIQRTQQEDSAVYLCASSWTAGNTIYFGEGSWLTVV.

The chain has TRBV6-6 and TRBJ2-1, with 7 bases matching TRBD1. The DNA end lines up better with TRBJ2-5; the J call may be wrong. Looked up from germline, CDR1 is MNHNY and CDR2 is SVGAGI (reference sequence). The CDR3 sequence is 18 residues long. The CDR3 nucleotides are TGTGCCAGCAGTTACTCAATTAACGACAGGGTCGTCCGAGGGACCCAGTACTTC. This gives the protein CASSYSINDRVVRGTQYF.

This clonotype is labeled as medium-sized. V usage is TRBV7-2 and J usage is TRBJ2-1; D could derive from TRBD1 or TRBD2 (5 bases each). The end of the DNA fits TRBJ2-7 better, so the J call may be wrong. Germline V gene lookup returns CDR1 SGHTA and CDR2 FQGNSA. The CDR3 runs 13 residues. CDR3 bases: TGTGCCAGCAGTCGGGACGGTCACTACGAGCAGTACTTC. This gives the protein CASSRDGHYEQYF.

This clonotype was detected only a few times. This chain connects TRBV6-1 to TRBJ2-1; 8 bases fit TRBD2. Germline CDR1 MNHNS, CDR2 SASEGT. Trimming at V came to 6 bases and at J to 13 bases, leaving 11 bases not matched to a gene. The CDR3 covers 13 residues. The CDR3 bases are TGTGCCAGCAGCGGGGGGGGGAAAGAGACCCAGTTCTTC. Amino acid sequence: CASSGGGKETQFF.

This clonotype was counted only a few times. The CDR3 protein is CASSRDTDEAFF. Written as DNA, the CDR3 is TGTGCCAGCAGCCGGGACACAGATGAAGCTTTCTTT. The V call is TRBV7-8, the J call TRBJ1-1; possibly TRBD1 for D (6 bases). The CDR3 loop spans 12 amino acids. The V end was cut by 5 bases, the J end by 7 bases, with 11 bases between. CDR1 and CDR2 from the germline V gene are SGHVS and FQNEAQ.

Worth noting for this clonotype: The junction does not match germline at one end; this may be a read error. This chain links TRBV7-2 with TRBJ1-2; 9 nucleotides match TRBD1. Germline CDR1 reads SGHTA; CDR2 reads FQGNSA. The CDR3 contains 15 residues. CDR3 coding DNA: TGTGCCAGCAGCTTGCAACTACAGGGGGCTCACAATCGTCCCTTC. It translates to CASSLQLQGAHNRPF.

In this sample, this clonotype turned up a few times. The chain has TRBV10-3 and TRBJ2-7, with 9 nucleotides matching TRBD2. CDR3 length: 16 amino acids. V trimming: 6 bases; J trimming: 5 bases; junction bases outside the gene matches: 14. CDR1 and CDR2 from the germline V gene are ENHRY and SYGVKD. This CDR3 is CAIRVAGEAQRHEQYF. DNA for the CDR3: TGTGCCATCAGAGTAGCGGGAGAGGCCCAGCGCCACGAGCAGTACTTC.

This clonotype appeared once. The V call is TRBV27, the J call TRBJ2-3, with D unresolved. The germline CDR1 and CDR2 sequences are MNHEY and SMNVEV (reference sequence). The CDR3 is 13 amino acids. Trimming stripped 0 bases from V and 4 bases from J, with 5 bases between. The CDR3 region is CASSLSRPDTQYF. CDR3 nucleotide sequence: TGTGCCAGCAGTTTATCGAGGCCAGATACGCAGTATTTT.

V is TRBV6-6 and J is TRBJ2-2, with a tentative D call TRBD2 (5 bases). This CDR3 is 12 amino acids long. Germline CDR1 reads MNHNY; CDR2 reads SVGAGI (reference sequence). V lost 2 bases and J 8 bases, leaving 6 bases between the germline ends. The CDR3 bases are TGTGCCAGCAGTTACCGGGGAGGGGAGCTGTTTTTT. It specifies CASSYRGGELFF.

V is TRBV6-1 and J is TRBJ2-1, with TRBD2 identical over 9 bases. The J segment lost 10 bases and the V segment lost 2 bases, leaving 9 bases of the junction unmatched. Germline V CDR1 and CDR2: MNHNS, SASEGT. The CDR3 has 15 residues. CDR3 nucleotide sequence: TGTGCCAGCAGTGAATTTAGCGGGAGCTCCTACGAGCAGTTCTTC. Translated: CASSEFSGSSYEQFF.

The V call is TRBV6-1, the J call TRBJ1-2, with D hard to call. The CDR3 extends over 11 amino acids. V dropped 9 bases and J dropped 5 bases, with 10 bases sitting between them. CDR1 and CDR2 (germline): MNHNS, SASEGT. The CDR3 region has the DNA TGTGCCAGTGACACCGATTATGGCTACACCTTC. It encodes CASDTDYGYTF.

A few counts support this clonotype. The chain carries TRBV7-2 and TRBJ2-4; 7 bases are shared with TRBD2. Trimming cost V 5 bases and J 9 bases; bases outside gene matches: 10. The CDR3 contains 14 residues. Per germline, CDR1 SGHTA and CDR2 FQGNSA. This CDR3 reads CASSPGGSRAIQYF. DNA for the CDR3: TGTGCCAGCAGCCCAGGCGGGAGCAGGGCCATTCAGTACTTC.

J is TRBJ2-4 and V is TRBV6-1; D is ambiguous. The J call is doubtful: the DNA matches TRBJ2-7 better. From germline, CDR1 is MNHNS and CDR2 SASEGT. CDR3 size: 13 residues. CDR3 nucleotide sequence: TGTGCCAGCAGTGAAAACAGAGCCTACGAGCAGTACTTC. Translating gives CASSENRAYEQYF.

J is TRBJ2-1 and V is TRBV11-2; D perhaps matches TRBD2 (7 bases). V was trimmed by 4 bases and J by 8 bases, leaving 9 bases between them. This CDR3 comprises 12 residues. The germline CDR1 and CDR2 sequences are SGHAT and FQNNGV. The CDR3 DNA reads as TGTGCCAGCAGCTCCGGGGGGCATGAGCAGTTCTTC. This translates into CASSSGGHEQFF. Variable domain in full (rest from reference TRBV11-2 and TRBJ2-1): EAGVAQSPRYKIIEKRQSVAFWCNPISGHATLYWYQQILGQGPKLLIQFQNNGVVDDSQLPKDRFSAERLKGVDSTLKIQPAKLEDSAVYLCASSSGGHEQFFGPGTRLTVL.

In this sample, this clonotype turned up a few times. The gene calls are TRBV7-2 and TRBJ1-5; the D gene is possibly TRBD1 (6 bases). CDR1 SGHTA and CDR2 FQGNSA come from the germline V gene. This CDR3 has 16 residues. V dropped 5 bases and J dropped 11 bases, with 25 bases sitting between them. For the CDR3, the DNA is TGTGCCAGCAGCCCTCCCGGGACACTTCAGACCCGAGCCCAGCATTTT. Translated, it gives CASSPPGTLQTRAQHF.

The rearrangement links TRBV6-1 to TRBJ2-1, with TRBD2 matching 8 bases. The end of the DNA fits TRBJ2-7 better, so the J call may be wrong. The CDR3 is 15 amino acids. CDR1 is MNHNS, CDR2 SASEGT, per germline. The CDR3 loop reads CASSELSGGSHEQYF. The CDR3 nucleotides are TGTGCCAGCAGTGAATTGAGCGGGGGTTCCCACGAGCAGTACTTC.

The chain has TRBV6-1 and TRBJ1-6, with D maybe TRBD1 (5 bases). V was cut by 5 bases and J by 7 bases, with 15 bases left in between. The length of the CDR3 is 15 residues. Germline-derived CDR1 and CDR2 are MNHNS and SASEGT. CDR3 DNA sequence: TGTGCCAGCAGTCCGACAGTTTCGGGAAATTCACCCCTCCACTTT. This translates into CASSPTVSGNSPLHF.

The chain carries TRBV27 and TRBJ2-5, with unresolved D. Near its end, the DNA agrees better with TRBJ2-1, so the J call may be wrong. The CDR3 is 15 amino acids. Germline V gene data show CDR1 as MNHEY and CDR2 as SMNVEV (reference sequence). The CDR3 protein is CASSFSGSHADEQFF. The CDR3 nucleotides read TGTGCCAGCAGTTTCTCTGGTTCTCATGCGGATGAGCAGTTCTTC.

The table lists this clonotype with many counts. This chain links TRBV7-8 with TRBJ2-4; 9 bases line up with TRBD1. The DNA end favors TRBJ2-5, so the J call may be wrong. The CDR3 is 16 amino acids. Germline CDR1 reads SGHVS; CDR2 reads FQNEAQ. The CDR3 loop reads CASSPSRQGGVETQYF. The CDR3 region has the DNA TGTGCCAGCAGCCCCTCTAGACAGGGGGGTGTGGAGACCCAGTACTTC.

This clonotype is large within its sample. The chain combines TRBV6-1 with TRBJ2-5; 10 nucleotides agree with TRBD1. The CDR3 contains 15 residues. CDR1 is MNHNS and CDR2 is SASEGT in the germline V gene. J lost 5 bases, V lost 4 bases, and 7 bases had no gene match. The CDR3 is CASSAWTGGAETQYF. The CDR3 DNA sequence: TGTGCCAGCAGTGCCTGGACAGGGGGTGCGGAGACCCAGTACTTC.